This is a list of T cell receptor beta chains from one sample in a study of lung T cells in sarcoidosis with Löfgren's syndrome. TCRdb recomputed calls from the reads with MiXCR, one row per CDR3 protein. The sample lists 60,000 to 65,000 distinct CDR3 sequences, about 20% occurring once. Sequenced material: CD4+ T cells from PBMCs. The source of these receptors is a human donor with sarcoidosis (Löfgren's syndrome or another form), or a control subject (not recorded which). Both conserved end residues are part of each CDR3. The D gene is left open where the match is weak. Expanded clones are given a class, and other clones once, few, many or no size at all.

TRBJ2-7,TRBD1,TRBV18,NA,CASSTSGTGIAYEQYF,TGTGCCAGCTCAACCTCAGGGACAGGGATAGCCTACGAGCAGTACTTC
TRBJ2-1,NA,TRBV6-2/TRBV6-3,NA,CASSHSVHGLFEQFF,TGTGCCAGCAGTCACTCTGTTCACGGGCTTTTTGAGCAGTTCTTC
TRBJ1-2,TRBD1,TRBV12-3/TRBV12-4,NA,CASSFRAQGRGGYTF,TGTGCCAGCAGTTTTAGGGCACAGGGGCGTGGTGGCTACACCTTC
TRBJ1-5,NA,TRBV20-1,many,CSACSGLGNQPQHF,TGCAGTGCCTGCTCGGGGTTGGGCAATCAGCCCCAGCATTTT
TRBJ2-7,TRBD1,TRBV29-1,NA,CSVVTGGGNEQYF,TGCAGCGTCGTGACAGGGGGAGGGAACGAGCAGTACTTC
TRBJ1-3,NA,TRBV28,many,CASSRYRSGSGNTIYF,TGTGCCAGCAGTCGGTACAGATCCGGCTCTGGAAACACCATATATTTT
TRBJ1-1,TRBD1,TRBV20-1,many,CSVSDRARRAEAFF,TGCAGTGTTTCGGACAGGGCCAGGAGGGCTGAAGCTTTCTTT
TRBJ1-4,TRBD1,TRBV5-4,NA,CASSTRTGEDEKLFF,TGTGCCAGCAGCACGCGGACAGGGGAGGATGAAAAACTGTTTTTT
TRBJ2-4,NA,TRBV6-1,many,CASGDGAKNIQYF,TGTGCCAGCGGTGACGGAGCCAAAAACATTCAGTACTTC
TRBJ1-1,NA,TRBV20-1,medium-sized,CSASREGTEAFF,TGCAGTGCTTCCAGGGAAGGCACTGAAGCTTTCTTT
TRBJ2-5,NA,TRBV28,many,CASSLGPSETQYF,TGTGCCAGCAGTTTAGGCCCGTCGGAGACCCAGTACTTC
TRBJ2-1,NA,TRBV7-9,many,CASSLVSIDEQFF,TGTGCCAGCAGCTTAGTTTCTATAGATGAGCAGTTCTTC
TRBJ2-1,NA,TRBV4-1,many,CASRPGLLSSYNEQFF,TGCGCCAGCAGACCGGGACTCCTTAGCTCCTACAATGAGCAGTTCTTC
TRBJ2-3,TRBD2,TRBV27,once,CASSFSFSGRAEDTLYF,TGTGCCAGCAGTTTCTCTTTTAGCGGGAGGGCCGAAGATACGCTGTATTTT
TRBJ2-1,NA,TRBV4-2,many,CASSPRGGIGNEQFF,TGTGCCAGCAGCCCCCGAGGGGGTATCGGCAATGAGCAGTTCTTC
TRBJ2-3,NA,TRBV2,many,CASKTPWTDTQYF,TGTGCCAGCAAGACTCCCTGGACAGATACGCAGTATTTT
TRBJ1-5,NA,TRBV6-2/TRBV6-3,many,CASSYSGFQPQHF,TGTGCCAGCAGTTATTCCGGGTTTCAGCCCCAGCATTTT
TRBJ2-5,TRBD1,TRBV18,many,CASSQGTGQETQYF,TGTGCCAGCTCACAAGGGACAGGACAAGAGACCCAGTACTTC
TRBJ2-7,NA,TRBV11-2,few,CASSFGFQAGYEQYF,TGTGCCAGCAGCTTCGGGTTTCAAGCGGGCTACGAGCAGTACTTC
TRBJ1-3,NA,TRBV2,NA,CASRLDRSPGNTIYF,TGTGCCAGCAGACTTGACAGGTCTCCTGGAAACACCATATATTTT
TRBJ2-7,NA,TRBV28,many,CASNSREQYF,TGTGCCAGCAACTCGCGAGAGCAGTACTTC
TRBJ2-7,NA,TRBV7-2,NA,CASSSLPYEQYF,TGTGCCAGCAGCTCCTTACCCTACGAGCAGTACTTC
TRBJ1-2,NA,TRBV10-3,many,CAISDHGADGYTF,TGTGCCATCAGTGATCATGGGGCTGATGGCTACACCTTC
TRBJ2-2,TRBD1,TRBV29-1,few,CSAVDRGRGELFF,TGCAGCGCTGTGGACAGGGGCCGCGGGGAGCTGTTTTTT